This note documents a single T cell receptor beta chain sequence. The sample comes from a study of blood T cells in healthy people across ages. The CDR3 runs to 13 residues. V was cut by 4 bases and J by 9 bases, with 12 bases left in between. Germline CDR1 and CDR2: KGHDR and SFDVKD. A second PCR of about 7 to 12 cycles used a sample-barcoded 5' primer and a J-beta primer mix. TCRdb analysed the 5' RACE reads with MiXCR anew, one entry per CDR3 protein. The sample contains 1.5 million to 2 million distinct CDR3 sequences, over 25% of which appear only once. The clonotype was recovered from a woman in her thirties in good health. Material: blood. The chain joins TRBV24-1 to TRBJ2-4, with D possibly matching TRBD2 (6 bases). CDR3 coding DNA: TGTGCCACCAGTGACGTGGGGGGATTCATTCAGTACTTC. Translation: CATSDVGGFIQYF.